What follows describes a single T cell receptor beta chain. Its antigen remains unidentified. The sample comes from a study of CD8+ T cells in alopecia areata. Study-wide points: Possibly because of HLA-related factors, TCR sharing was less clear across patients than in mice.

CDR1 SQVTM and CDR2 ANQGSEA come from the germline V gene. After removal of 7 bases from V and 4 bases from J, the junction contained 5 bases not matched to a gene. The CDR3 runs to 13 residues. cDNA serving as the sequencing template came from extracted, reverse transcribed RNA. TCRdb's copy holds only in-frame clones and misses some; the assay was immunoSEQ multiplex PCR. The table lists 100,000 to 150,000 clones, around two fifths of them singletons, with 3% to 3.5% in the top ten. This rearrangement joins TRBV29-1 to TRBJ2-1; 9 nucleotides match TRBD2. The specimen sequenced was CD4+ T cells sorted from blood. The clonotype comes from a human donor with alopecia areata. The DNA of the CDR3 is TGCAGCGGGCTAGCGGGGATGTACAATGAGCAGTTCTTC. This codes for CSGLAGMYNEQFF.